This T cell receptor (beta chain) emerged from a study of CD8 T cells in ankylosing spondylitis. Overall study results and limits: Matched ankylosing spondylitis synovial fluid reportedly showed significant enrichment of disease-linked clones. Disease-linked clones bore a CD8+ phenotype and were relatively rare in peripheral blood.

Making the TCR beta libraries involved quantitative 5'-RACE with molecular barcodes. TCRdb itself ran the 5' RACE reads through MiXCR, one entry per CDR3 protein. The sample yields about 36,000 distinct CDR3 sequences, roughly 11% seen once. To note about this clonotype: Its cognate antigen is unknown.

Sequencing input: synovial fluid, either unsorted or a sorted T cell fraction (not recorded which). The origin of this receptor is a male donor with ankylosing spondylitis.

The CDR3 coding sequence is TGTGCCAGCAGCCCGGGGGGCCCATCTGCCGGGGAGCTGTTTTTT. Amino acids: CASSPGGPSAGELFF. The J gene is TRBJ2-2, the V gene TRBV7-3; the D gene is possibly TRBD2 (7 bases). V lost 5 bases, J lost 6 bases, and 16 bases lay in between. The CDR3 runs 15 residues. Germline CDR1 reads SGHTA; CDR2 reads FQGTGA.